The 8 T cell receptor beta chains presented below share a single source sample, sequenced in a study of blood T cell repertoires in COVID-19. Assay used: immunoSEQ multiplex PCR; TCRdb lists only in-frame clones, some missing. The sample holds more than 85,000 clones, under 75% seen once. The sequenced material came from peripheral blood. Source of these receptors: a woman in her sixties with acute or convalescent COVID-19.

The chain has TRBV7-2 and TRBJ1-2, with TRBD1 matching 7 bases. The V segment lost 0 bases and the J segment 0 bases; nucleotides outside the gene matches: 7. There are 17 residues in the CDR3. CDR1 is SGHTA and CDR2 is FQGNSA in the germline V gene. For the CDR3, the DNA is TGTGCCAGCAGCTTAGCGTGGAGACAGGGTTCTAACTATGGCTACACCTTC. This codes for CASSLAWRQGSNYGYTF.

This clone has more than one count but fewer than ten. The J gene is TRBJ2-3, the V gene TRBV6-4, with D tentatively TRBD1 (5 bases). From germline, CDR1 is MRHNA and CDR2 SNTAGT. The CDR3 is 15 residues long. The V end was cut by 3 bases, the J end by 11 bases, with 21 bases between. CDR3 protein: CASSEERGQPYKQYF. CDR3 DNA sequence: TGTGCCAGCAGTGAAGAAAGGGGCCAACCGTATAAGCAGTATTTT.

The rearrangement links TRBV19 to TRBJ2-7; unclear D gene. Germline V gene sequence: CDR1 LNHDA, CDR2 SQIVND (reference sequence). Trimming pared 5 bases from V and 6 bases from J, leaving 8 bases between. The CDR3 is made up of 11 amino acids. DNA of the CDR3: TGTGCCAGTAGTCCGCGGTTCGAGCAGTACTTC. Its translation is CASSPRFEQYF.

Worth noting for this clone: Within the sample, other DNA sequences also encode this same CDR3. The rearrangement uses TRBV3-1 (or the pseudogene TRBV3-2) and TRBJ2-5, with a tentative D call TRBD2 (5 bases). Per germline, CDR1 LGHDT and CDR2 YNNKEL (reference sequence). The CDR3 has 13 amino acids. Trimming removed 4 bases at V and 1 base at J, with 7 bases between. The CDR3 is CASSRGLQETQYF. The DNA of the CDR3 is TGTGCCAGCAGCCGAGGACTCCAAGAGACCCAGTACTTC.

The genes are TRBV3-1 (or the pseudogene TRBV3-2) and TRBJ2-5; 8 nucleotides align to TRBD2. Looked up from germline, CDR1 is LGHDT and CDR2 is YNNKEL (reference sequence). The CDR3 extends over 14 amino acids. The V and J ends lost 4 bases and 4 bases, in that order; junction bases with no gene match: 5. The DNA for the CDR3 is TGTGCCAGCAGCCCGCGGGGGGTCGGAGAGACCCAGTACTTC. It is translated as CASSPRGVGETQYF.

The chain couples TRBV9 to TRBJ2-2, with 8 nucleotides matching TRBD1. V shed 4 bases and J 1 base; nucleotides not matched to a gene: 6. The CDR3 runs 16 residues. Germline CDR1 SGDLS, CDR2 YYNGEE. CDR3 region: CASSPGTGMNTGELFF. CDR3 nucleotides: TGTGCCAGCAGCCCGGGGACAGGTATGAACACCGGGGAGCTGTTTTTT.

This rearrangement joins TRBV7-6 to TRBJ1-1, with 7 nucleotides matching TRBD1. J was trimmed by 5 bases and V by 1 base; bases with no gene match: 19. The germline V gene has CDR1 SGHVS and CDR2 FNYEAQ. The CDR3 sequence is 19 residues long. CDR3 sequence (DNA): TGTGCCAGCAGCTTAGGATCTCGGGTACAGGGTCCAGGGGGAACTGAAGCTTTCTTT. Translated: CASSLGSRVQGPGGTEAFF.

This chain uses TRBV7-9 with TRBJ1-2; 10 bases agree with TRBD1. The CDR3 totals 17 residues. J was trimmed by 5 bases and V by 4 bases; bases with no gene match: 13. Germline CDR1 SEHNR, CDR2 FQNEAQ (reference sequence). The CDR3 region is CASSYLFGTGVFYGYTF. DNA for the CDR3: TGTGCCAGCAGCTATCTCTTTGGGACAGGGGTGTTTTATGGCTACACCTTC. Full variable domain (remainder filled in from reference TRBV7-9 and TRBJ1-2): DTGVSQNPRHKITKRGQNVTFRCDPISEHNRLYWYRQTLGQGPEFLTYFQNEAQLEKSRLLSDRFSAERPKGSFSTLEIQRTEQGDSAMYLCASSYLFGTGVFYGYTFGSGTRLTVV.